A selection of T cell receptor beta chains follows, all from one sample in a study of T cells in Graves' hyperthyroidism and ophthalmopathy. In TCRdb, the multiplex PCR reads were re-called with MiXCR into one record per CDR3 protein. This table holds 500,000 to 800,000 distinct CDR3 sequences, just under 45% found once. The source material was peripheral blood or thyroid tissue (not recorded which). These receptors all come from an adult man with Graves' disease, either hyperthyroidism or ophthalmopathy (not recorded which). Each CDR3 is given with its conserved first and last residue. A D gene is named only where the DNA matches it firmly. Clone sizes are given selectively: once, few, many, or a class where the clone is expanded.

clone_size j_call d_call v_call cdr3_aa cdr3_nt
few TRBJ1-6 NA TRBV6-5 CASIGRLSYNSPLHF TGTGCCAGCATCGGCAGACTAAGCTATAATTCACCCCTCCACTTT
NA TRBJ1-2 NA TRBV12-3/TRBV12-4 CASSFGEVQYGYTF TGTGCCAGCAGTTTTGGGGAGGTTCAGTATGGCTACACCTTC
NA TRBJ1-2 NA TRBV2 CASSVDTDKPNYGYTF TGTGCCAGCAGTGTGGACACGGATAAGCCCAATTATGGCTACACCTTC
few TRBJ1-6 TRBD1 TRBV20-1 CSARPEDRGYSPLHF TGCAGTGCTAGGCCGGAGGACAGGGGTTATTCACCCCTCCACTTT
few TRBJ1-6 NA TRBV6-5 CASSARGWQGSPLHF TGTGCCAGCAGTGCCAGGGGATGGCAGGGTTCACCCCTCCACTTT
NA TRBJ1-6 NA TRBV25-1 CASSRQQSNSPLHF TGTGCCAGCAGTCGTCAACAGTCGAATTCACCCCTCCACTTT
few TRBJ2-7 TRBD2 TRBV20-1 CSAEPFGTSDSWAYEQYF TGCAGTGCCGAGCCCTTCGGGACTAGCGACTCGTGGGCCTACGAGCAGTACTTC
few TRBJ1-2 NA TRBV7-9 CASRAGYNYGYTF TGTGCCAGCAGGGCAGGGTACAACTATGGCTACACCTTC
many TRBJ1-3 NA TRBV29-1 CSVQNGNTIYF TGCAGCGTGCAAAACGGAAACACCATATATTTT
few TRBJ1-1 TRBD1 TRBV20-1 CSANRDRNTEAFF TGCAGTGCAAACCGGGACAGGAACACTGAAGCTTTCTTT
NA TRBJ1-5 TRBD1 TRBV25-1 CASPRGPDQPQHF TGTGCCAGCCCCAGGGGGCCAGATCAGCCCCAGCATTTT
NA TRBJ1-1 NA TRBV5-1 CASSLRGVGADTEAFF TGCGCCAGCAGCTTGAGGGGCGTGGGCGCGGACACTGAAGCTTTCTTT
few TRBJ2-7 TRBD1 TRBV6-1 CASSPGQGLNEQYF TGTGCCAGCAGCCCGGGACAGGGCCTCAACGAGCAGTACTTC
NA TRBJ1-4 NA TRBV6-5 CASSPPGGNEKLFF TGTGCCAGCAGTCCCCCGGGGGGGAACGAAAAACTGTTTTTT
NA TRBJ1-5 TRBD1 TRBV19 CASSIHPGGQPQHF TGTGCCAGTAGTATTCACCCAGGGGGTCAGCCCCAGCATTTT
NA TRBJ2-7 NA TRBV7-9 CASSYSRAPSYEQYF TGTGCCAGCAGTTACTCGCGGGCTCCATCCTACGAGCAGTACTTC
many TRBJ2-7 NA TRBV2 CASSDRQGQEQYF TGTGCCAGCAGTGATCGGCAGGGGCAGGAGCAGTACTTC
NA TRBJ2-2 TRBD2 TRBV5-1 CASSHGGADRELFF TGCGCCAGCAGCCACGGGGGGGCCGATCGGGAGCTGTTTTTT
NA TRBJ1-6 NA TRBV15 CATRDRNSPLHF TGTGCCACCAGAGACCGTAATTCACCCCTCCACTTT
NA TRBJ1-2 TRBD1 TRBV29-1 CSDGTGASYTF TGCAGCGATGGGACAGGGGCAAGCTACACCTTC
NA TRBJ2-5 TRBD1 TRBV7-2 CASSRQGPGETQYF TGTGCCAGCAGCCGACAGGGGCCAGGGGAGACCCAGTACTTC
NA TRBJ1-6 NA TRBV25-1 CASSYEPGNNSPLHF TGTGCCAGCAGTTACGAGCCGGGGAATAATTCACCCCTCCACTTT
NA TRBJ1-6 TRBD1 TRBV2 CASSEGDSGQPLHF TGTGCCAGCAGTGAGGGGGACAGTGGTCAGCCCCTCCACTTT
few TRBJ2-5 TRBD2 TRBV7-9 CASSFFGSGGRPETQYF TGTGCCAGCAGCTTCTTCGGGAGCGGGGGTCGCCCCGAGACCCAGTACTTC
NA TRBJ1-1 NA TRBV9 CASSPPIGGKSEAFF TGTGCCAGCAGCCCTCCCATAGGGGGTAAGTCTGAAGCTTTCTTT
NA TRBJ2-2 NA TRBV19 CASSGGAGANTGELFF TGTGCCAGTAGTGGTGGGGCAGGGGCGAACACCGGGGAGCTGTTTTTT
few TRBJ1-2 TRBD1 TRBV7-9 CASSGRQGWRRGYTF TGTGCCAGCAGCGGAAGACAGGGGTGGCGAAGGGGCTACACCTTC
NA TRBJ2-5 TRBD2 TRBV19 CASKFREEETQYF TGTGCCAGTAAATTTCGGGAGGAGGAGACCCAGTACTTC
many TRBJ1-1 TRBD1 TRBV2 CASSLGQVYTEAFF TGTGCCAGCAGCCTAGGACAGGTATACACTGAAGCTTTCTTT
NA TRBJ1-6 NA TRBV6-1 CAIGGDNSPLHF TGTGCCATCGGGGGCGATAATTCACCCCTCCACTTT
many TRBJ1-5 TRBD1 TRBV7-2 CASSQRTGNQPQHF TGTGCCAGCAGCCAACGGACAGGGAATCAGCCCCAGCATTTT
NA TRBJ2-7 TRBD2 TRBV29-1 CSVVLAGEQYF TGCAGCGTTGTCCTAGCGGGTGAGCAGTACTTC
NA TRBJ1-2 NA TRBV25-1 CAATGYGYTF TGTGCCGCGACAGGCTATGGCTACACCTTC
few TRBJ1-5 NA TRBV14 CASSQVNGPQHF TGTGCCAGCAGCCAAGTAAACGGGCCCCAGCATTTT
NA TRBJ2-2 NA TRBV9 CASSEGAGELFF TGTGCCAGCAGCGAGGGCGCCGGGGAGCTGTTTTTT
NA TRBJ1-4 NA TRBV10-2 CAISDGRGGLNEKLFF TGCGCCATCAGTGACGGACGTGGAGGTCTGAATGAAAAACTGTTTTTT
many TRBJ2-5 NA TRBV12-3/TRBV12-4 CASSLAQGLGETQYF TGTGCCAGCAGTTTAGCCCAGGGTTTGGGCGAGACCCAGTACTTC
NA TRBJ1-4 NA TRBV7-2 CASSLLGPSKGLFF TGTGCCAGCAGCTTATTGGGGCCCTCTAAGGGACTGTTTTTT
NA TRBJ2-7 TRBD2 TRBV7-8 CASSALAGGPGEQYF TGTGCCAGCAGTGCACTAGCGGGAGGGCCGGGCGAGCAGTACTTC
few TRBJ1-5 NA TRBV24-1 CASSLGGDGPQHF TGTGCCAGCAGTTTAGGAGGGGACGGGCCCCAGCATTTT
NA TRBJ2-7 NA TRBV7-2 CASSLREGEQYF TGTGCCAGCAGCTTACGAGAGGGCGAGCAGTACTTC
few TRBJ2-5 NA TRBV6-5 CASSYSSGGMLETQYF TGTGCCAGCAGTTACTCTTCAGGGGGGATGCTAGAGACCCAGTACTTC
many TRBJ2-7 NA TRBV10-3 CAISPQGEQYF TGTGCCATCAGTCCTCAGGGGGAGCAGTACTTC
few TRBJ1-5 TRBD1 TRBV12-3/TRBV12-4 CASSGTGSVQPQHF TGTGCCAGCAGTGGGACAGGGTCTGTACAGCCCCAGCATTTT
once TRBJ1-1 NA TRBV2 CAIMPDMNTEAFF TGTGCCATCATGCCGGACATGAACACTGAAGCTTTCTTT
NA TRBJ2-7 TRBD2 TRBV7-9 CASSLVFLAGTYEQYF TGTGCCAGCAGCTTAGTGTTCCTAGCGGGGACCTACGAGCAGTACTTC
few TRBJ2-7 NA TRBV20-1 CSAVEIGSSYEQYF TGCAGTGCTGTTGAGATCGGGAGCTCCTACGAGCAGTACTTC
NA TRBJ2-7 TRBD1 TRBV7-9 CASIGGQGTYEQYF TGTGCCAGCATCGGAGGACAGGGGACCTACGAGCAGTACTTC
NA TRBJ2-7 TRBD2 TRBV10-3 CAISRGAGTSYEQYF TGTGCCATCTCCCGCGGAGCGGGGACCTCCTACGAGCAGTACTTC
many TRBJ1-1 NA TRBV10-3 CATCTEIRTEAFF TGTGCCACCTGTACCGAAATTCGAACTGAAGCTTTCTTT
many TRBJ1-1 TRBD1 TRBV25-1 CASIGTENTEAFF TGTGCCAGCATCGGGACAGAGAACACTGAAGCTTTCTTT
many TRBJ1-2 TRBD1 TRBV19 CASSTDRGQHGYTF TGTGCCAGTAGTACCGACAGGGGGCAACATGGCTACACCTTC
few TRBJ1-2 TRBD1 TRBV5-1 CASRQATGGLGYTF TGCGCCAGCAGACAAGCTACAGGGGGCCTTGGCTACACCTTC
NA TRBJ1-5 TRBD1 TRBV10-3 CAISERTGGYQPQHF TGTGCCATCAGTGAGAGGACAGGGGGGTATCAGCCCCAGCATTTT
NA TRBJ1-1 NA TRBV29-1 CSVDGLGQGISFF TGCAGCGTTGACGGATTGGGGCAGGGTATTTCCTTCTTT
many TRBJ2-5 TRBD2 TRBV20-1 CSATGGYQETQYF TGCAGTGCTACGGGGGGTTACCAAGAGACCCAGTACTTC
few TRBJ1-2 NA TRBV29-1 CSVIWQFYGYTF TGCAGCGTTATCTGGCAGTTCTATGGCTACACCTTC